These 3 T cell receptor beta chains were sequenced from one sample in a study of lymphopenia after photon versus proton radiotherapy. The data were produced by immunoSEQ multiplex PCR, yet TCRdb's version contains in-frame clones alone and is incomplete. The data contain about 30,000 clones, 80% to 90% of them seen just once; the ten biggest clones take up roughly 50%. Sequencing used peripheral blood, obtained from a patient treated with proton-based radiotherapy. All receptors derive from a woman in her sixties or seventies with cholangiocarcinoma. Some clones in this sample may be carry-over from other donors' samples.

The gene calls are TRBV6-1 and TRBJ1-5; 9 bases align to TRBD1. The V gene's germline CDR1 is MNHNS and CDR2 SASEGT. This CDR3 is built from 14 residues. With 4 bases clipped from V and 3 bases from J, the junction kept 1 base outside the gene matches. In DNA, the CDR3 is TGTGCCAGCAGTGGGGACAGGGCCAATCAGCCCCAGCATTTT. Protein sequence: CASSGDRANQPQHF.

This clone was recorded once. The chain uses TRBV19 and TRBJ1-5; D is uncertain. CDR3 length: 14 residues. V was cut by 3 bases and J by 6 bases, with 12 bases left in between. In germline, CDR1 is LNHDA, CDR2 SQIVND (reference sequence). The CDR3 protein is CASSIKDSGQPQHF. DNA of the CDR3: TGTGCCAGTAGTATTAAGGATTCGGGTCAGCCCCAGCATTTT. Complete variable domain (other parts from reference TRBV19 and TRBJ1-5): DGGITQSPKYLFRKEGQNVTLSCEQNLNHDAMYWYRQDPGQGLRLIYYSQIVNDFQKGDIAEGYSVSREKKESFPLTVTSAQKNPTAFYLCASSIKDSGQPQHFGDGTRLSIL.

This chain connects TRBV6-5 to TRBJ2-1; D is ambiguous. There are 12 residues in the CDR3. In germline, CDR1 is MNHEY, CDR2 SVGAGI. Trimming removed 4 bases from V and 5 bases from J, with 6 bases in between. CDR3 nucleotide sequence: TGTGCCAGCAGTTCTGGAGACAATGAGCAGTTCTTC. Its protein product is CASSSGDNEQFF.